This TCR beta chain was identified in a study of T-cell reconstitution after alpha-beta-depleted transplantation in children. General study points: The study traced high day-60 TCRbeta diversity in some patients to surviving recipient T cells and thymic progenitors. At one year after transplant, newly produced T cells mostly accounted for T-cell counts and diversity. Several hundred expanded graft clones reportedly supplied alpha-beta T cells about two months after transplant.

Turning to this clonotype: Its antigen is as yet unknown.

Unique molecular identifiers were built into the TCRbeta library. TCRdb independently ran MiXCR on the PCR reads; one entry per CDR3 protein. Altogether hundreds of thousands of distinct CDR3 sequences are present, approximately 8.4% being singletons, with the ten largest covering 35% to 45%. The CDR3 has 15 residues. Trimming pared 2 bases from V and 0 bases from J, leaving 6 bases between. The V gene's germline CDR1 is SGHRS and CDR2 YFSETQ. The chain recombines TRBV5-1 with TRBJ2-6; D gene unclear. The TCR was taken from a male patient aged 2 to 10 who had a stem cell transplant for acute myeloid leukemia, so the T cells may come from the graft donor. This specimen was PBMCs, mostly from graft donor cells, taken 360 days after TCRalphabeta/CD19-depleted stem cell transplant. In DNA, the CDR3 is TGCGCCAGCAGCTTTGAGAGCTCTGGGGCCAACGTCCTGACTTTC. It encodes CASSFESSGANVLTF.